This T cell receptor beta chain derives from a study of blood T cell repertoires in COVID-19 (dated by TCRdb to the early 2020s). Broadly, across the study: Collaborator samples came from the United States, Italy and Spain and covered acute and convalescent phases of COVID-19. The material from the prospective study consisted of cDNA or gDNA derived from T cells, B-cell-depleted T cells, or PBMCs. Deeply sampled blood TCRbeta repertoires from subjects exposed to, actively infected with, or recovered from COVID-19 were included in the dataset. A freely available public database, intended as a resource for researchers studying the immune response to SARS-CoV-2, is where the repertoires were released. Samples were obtained from the ongoing ImmuneRACE study (first 160 participants) and from about 1,300 subjects provided by 6 global collaborators. A de-identified subject ID, COVID-19 status, age in years and sex were almost always included in the sample metadata. HLA class I and class II types, where available, came from metadata supplied by the sample provider rather than from assay-based typing.

Each collaborating institution followed its own protocols to collect whole blood in K2EDTA tubes. For TCRbeta analysis, collaborators shipped samples as frozen whole blood, isolated PBMCs, or DNA extracted from either of those sample types. Broad study findings and their caveats: The quantity of clinical and demographic metadata differed by source and by participant and was supplied without curation.

TCRbeta CDR3 regions were amplified from genomic DNA by means of the immunoSEQ Assay, a bias-controlled multiplex PCR. On the authors' methods: Within the assay, amplification of reference gene primers was used to estimate how many nucleated cells each sample contained. Sequence reads were collapsed and filtered to measure the absolute abundance of every unique TCRbeta CDR3 rearrangement. For each sample, productive Simpson clonality was calculated by taking the square root of Simpson's diversity index across productive rearrangements. TCRdb provides this immuneACCESS table in a form limited to in-frame rearrangements. Some clones are lacking; in checked studies, under half of them reflect an unresolved V gene, and why the rest are absent is not known. The V and J calls and clone size come from that table; D and trimming were worked out from the DNA. This sample is represented by about 97,000 clones; about 88% of them were singletons. The ten largest clones take up 3% of the sample.

As regards this clone: Its antigen specificity is not known. The input lacks base qualities; no much larger clone sits a single base away.

V gives up 4 bases and J gives up 0 bases, and the segment between their germline ends measures 19 bases. The germline V gene (reference sequence) supplies CDR1 LGHDT and CDR2 YNNKEL. The CDR3 has 18 amino acids, counting the end cysteine and phenylalanine. The entry retains the CDR3 DNA only, 54 bases that are in frame from base 1. The TCR was taken from a man aged 50 or older with active or convalescent COVID-19. The sequencing sample was made of peripheral blood. Here the chain combines TRBV3-1 (or the pseudogene TRBV3-2) and TRBJ1-5, with the D gene too uncertain to name. CDR3 region: CASSPTLGTDNSNQPQHF. The DNA sequence is given as TGTGCCAGCAGCCCAACGTTAGGAACAGATAATAGCAATCAGCCCCAGCATTTT.